This section outlines one T cell receptor (beta chain) sequence together with its context. TCRdb's table, derived via immunoSEQ multiplex PCR, lists solely in-frame clones and lacks some. In the table there are 75,000 to 100,000 clones, 93% of which are singletons. This specimen belongs to a study of PD-1 blockade in classical Hodgkin lymphoma. V lost 4 bases and J lost 0; bases outside the gene matches: 7. The germline V gene encodes CDR1 SEHNR and CDR2 FQNEAQ (reference sequence). CDR3 length: 16 amino acids. Time point denoted: cycle 4 day 1 (C4D1), after 5 to 7 weeks of nivolumab. Each patient's relapse followed autologous stem cell transplantation, and brentuximab vedotin exposure varied.

The V call is TRBV7-9, the J call TRBJ1-2, with 8 bases that match TRBD1. The sequence derives from a human donor with classical Hodgkin lymphoma. Sequencing was performed on peripheral blood mononuclear cells (PBMCs), taken before the fourth cycle of nivolumab. For the CDR3, the DNA is TGTGCCAGCAGCTCCCGACAGGGGCTGACTAACTATGGCTACACCTTC. Translated: CASSSRQGLTNYGYTF.